Presented here are 4 T cell receptor beta chains from one specimen sequenced in a study of molecular identifiers for immune sequencing clone quantification. TCRdb fed the PCR reads into MiXCR, producing one record per CDR3 protein. The data contain approximately 93,000 distinct CDR3 sequences, roughly 25% of them seen just once; the ten biggest clones take up 0.78%. Sequencing was performed on naive CD8+ T cells from blood, with Jurkat cell RNA spiked in. Subset meaning: FACS-sorted CD8+CD4-CCR7+CD45RA+ naive T cells. The receptors here all came from a human donor in good health. Some libraries in this study had Jurkat cell RNA spiked in.

This clonotype has a count of ten or more. The chain employs TRBV28 and TRBJ1-5; D may be TRBD1 (5 bases). The CDR3 sequence is 16 residues long. The germline V gene has CDR1 MDHEN and CDR2 SYDVKM. V lost 3 bases and J lost 4, with 16 bases in between. The CDR3 DNA reads TGTGCCAGCAGTTTTGGGTTCCAGGGAATTAATCAGCCCCAGCATTTT. It is translated as CASSFGFQGINQPQHF.

For this clonotype: This may come from a read error, since a much larger clone is one base off. The chain links TRBV6-5 to TRBJ2-1, with D possibly TRBD1 on 6 matching bases. Trimming cost V 7 bases and J 11 bases, with 12 bases left between them. The CDR3 loop spans 11 amino acids. Germline CDR1 is MNHEY and CDR2 is SVGAGI. The CDR3, as DNA: TGTGCCAGCACCTACGGGACAAAGCAGTTCTTC. This translates into CASTYGTKQFF.

A remark on this clonotype: Compared with germline, one end of the junction differs, possibly owing to a read error. This chain connects TRBV27 to TRBJ1-1; D possibly corresponds to TRBD1 (5 bases). The germline CDR1 and CDR2 sequences are MNHEY and SMNVEV (reference sequence). The CDR3 covers 13 residues. CDR3 region: CASGGTTNTDAFF. The CDR3 DNA is TGTGCCAGCGGGGGAACCACGAACACTGACGCTTTCTTT.

As concerns this clonotype: Compared with germline, one end of the junction differs, possibly owing to a read error. The gene calls are TRBV12-3 or TRBV12-4 and TRBJ2-6; TRBD2 matches 13 bases. This CDR3 spans 17 amino acids. DNA of the CDR3: TGCGCCAGCAGCGGACTAGCGGGAGTTTCGGGGGCCAACGACCTGACTTTC. Protein sequence: CASSGLAGVSGANDLTF.